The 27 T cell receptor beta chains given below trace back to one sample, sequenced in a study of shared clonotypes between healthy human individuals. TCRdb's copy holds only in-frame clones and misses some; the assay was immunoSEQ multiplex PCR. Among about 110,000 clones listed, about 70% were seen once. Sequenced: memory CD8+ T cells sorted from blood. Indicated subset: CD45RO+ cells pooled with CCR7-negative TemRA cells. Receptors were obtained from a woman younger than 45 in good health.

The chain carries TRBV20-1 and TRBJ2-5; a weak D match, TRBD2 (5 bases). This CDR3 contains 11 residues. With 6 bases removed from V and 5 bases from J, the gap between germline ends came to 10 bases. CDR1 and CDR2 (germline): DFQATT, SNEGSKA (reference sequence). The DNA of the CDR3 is TGCAGTGCGAGGACTGTGGAGACCCAGTACTTC. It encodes CSARTVETQYF.

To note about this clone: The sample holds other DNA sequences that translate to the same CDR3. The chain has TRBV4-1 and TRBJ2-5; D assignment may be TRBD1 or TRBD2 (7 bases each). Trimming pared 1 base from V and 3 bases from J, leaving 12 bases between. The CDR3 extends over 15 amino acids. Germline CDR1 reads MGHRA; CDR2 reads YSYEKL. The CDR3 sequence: CASSQGPGGEETQYF. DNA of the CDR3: TGCGCCAGCAGCCAAGGTCCAGGGGGGGAAGAGACCCAGTACTTC.

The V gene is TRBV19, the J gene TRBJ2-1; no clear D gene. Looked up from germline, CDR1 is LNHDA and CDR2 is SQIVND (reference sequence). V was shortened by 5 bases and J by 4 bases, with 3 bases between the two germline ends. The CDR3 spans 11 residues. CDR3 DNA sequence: TGTGCCAGTAGTTTTTACAATGAGCAGTTCTTC. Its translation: CASSFYNEQFF.

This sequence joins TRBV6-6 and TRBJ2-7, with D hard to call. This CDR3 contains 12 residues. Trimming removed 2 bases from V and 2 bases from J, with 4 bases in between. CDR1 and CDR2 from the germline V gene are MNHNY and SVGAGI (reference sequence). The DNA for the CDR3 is TGTGCCAGCAGTTACAGAGCCTACGAGCAGTACTTC. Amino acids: CASSYRAYEQYF.

CDR3 sequence (DNA): TGTGCCTGGACGGCGGCGGTCTCTGGGGCCAACGTCCTGACTTTC. It yields the protein CAWTAAVSGANVLTF. The rearrangement links TRBV30 to TRBJ2-6; D gene ambiguous. The germline V gene has CDR1 GTSNPN and CDR2 SVGIG (reference sequence). The CDR3 extends over 15 amino acids. Between the trimmed V and J ends, which lost 4 bases and 0 bases, there was a span of 10 bases. Filled out from reference TRBV30 and TRBJ2-6, the complete variable domain reads SQTIHQWPATLVQPVGSPLSLECTVEGTSNPNLYWYRQAAGRGLQLLFYSVGIGQISSEVPQNLSASRPQDRQFILSSKKLLLSDSGFYLCAWTAAVSGANVLTFGAGSRLTVL.

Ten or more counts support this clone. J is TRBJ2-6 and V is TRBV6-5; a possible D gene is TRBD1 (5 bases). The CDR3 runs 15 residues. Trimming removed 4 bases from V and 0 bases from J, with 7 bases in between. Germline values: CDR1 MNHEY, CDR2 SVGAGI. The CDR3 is CASSSGSSGANVLTF. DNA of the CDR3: TGTGCCAGCAGTTCAGGGTCCTCTGGGGCCAACGTCCTGACTTTC.

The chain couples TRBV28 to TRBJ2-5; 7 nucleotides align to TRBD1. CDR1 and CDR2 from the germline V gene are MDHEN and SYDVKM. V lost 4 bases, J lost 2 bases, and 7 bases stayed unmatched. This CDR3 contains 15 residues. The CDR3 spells CASSSPGRGQETQYF. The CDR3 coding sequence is TGTGCCAGCAGTTCACCGGGCAGGGGGCAAGAGACCCAGTACTTC.

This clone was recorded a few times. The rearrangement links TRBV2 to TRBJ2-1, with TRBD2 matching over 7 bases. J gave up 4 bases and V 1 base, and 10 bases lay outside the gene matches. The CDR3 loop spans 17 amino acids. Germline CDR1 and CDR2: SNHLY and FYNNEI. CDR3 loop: CASSEVRDYEQYNEQFF. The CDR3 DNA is TGTGCCAGCAGTGAAGTGCGGGACTACGAACAGTACAATGAGCAGTTCTTC.

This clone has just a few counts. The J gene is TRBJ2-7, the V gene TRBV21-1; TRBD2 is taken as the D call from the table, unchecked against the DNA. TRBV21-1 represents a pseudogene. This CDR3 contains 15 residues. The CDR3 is CASSKATGGPYEQYF. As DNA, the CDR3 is TGTGCCAGCAGCAAAGCCACGGGAGGGCCGTACGAGCAGTACTTC.

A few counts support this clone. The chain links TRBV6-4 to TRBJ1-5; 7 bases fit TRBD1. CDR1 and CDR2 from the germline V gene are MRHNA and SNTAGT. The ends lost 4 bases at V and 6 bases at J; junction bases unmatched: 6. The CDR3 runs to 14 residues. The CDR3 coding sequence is TGTGCCAGCAGTGCACAGGGGCTGGGTCAGCCCCAGCATTTT. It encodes CASSAQGLGQPQHF.

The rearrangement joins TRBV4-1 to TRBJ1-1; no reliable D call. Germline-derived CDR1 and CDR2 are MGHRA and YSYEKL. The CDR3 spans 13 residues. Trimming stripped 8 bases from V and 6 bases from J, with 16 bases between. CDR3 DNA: TGCGCCAGCGGGTCCTGGGGAGGTGCTGAAGCTTTCTTT. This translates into CASGSWGGAEAFF.

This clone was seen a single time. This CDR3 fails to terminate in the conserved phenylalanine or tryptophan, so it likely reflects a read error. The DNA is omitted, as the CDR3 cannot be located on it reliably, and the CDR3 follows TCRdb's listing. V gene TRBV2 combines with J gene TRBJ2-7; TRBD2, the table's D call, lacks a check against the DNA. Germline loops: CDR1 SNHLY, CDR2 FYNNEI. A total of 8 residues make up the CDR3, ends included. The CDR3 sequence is CASDYRVS.

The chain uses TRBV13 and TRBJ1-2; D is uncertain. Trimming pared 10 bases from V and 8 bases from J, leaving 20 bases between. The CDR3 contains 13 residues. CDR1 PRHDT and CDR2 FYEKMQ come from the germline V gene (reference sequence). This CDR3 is CATWTAAARGYTF. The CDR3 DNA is TGTGCCACCTGGACCGCGGCAGCTCGAGGCTACACCTTC. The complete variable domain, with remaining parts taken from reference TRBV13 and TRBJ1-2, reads AAGVIQSPRHLIKEKRETATLKCYPIPRHDTVYWYQQGPGQDPQFLISFYEKMQSDKGSIPDRFSAQQFSDYHSELNMSSLELGDSALYFCATWTAAARGYTFGSGTRLTVV.

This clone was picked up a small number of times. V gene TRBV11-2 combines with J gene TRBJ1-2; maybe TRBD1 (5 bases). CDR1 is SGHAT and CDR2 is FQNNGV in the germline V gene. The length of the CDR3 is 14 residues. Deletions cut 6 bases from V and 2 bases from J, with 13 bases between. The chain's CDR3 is CASSWAGGNYGYTF. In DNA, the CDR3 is TGTGCCAGCAGTTGGGCCGGGGGGAACTATGGCTACACCTTC.

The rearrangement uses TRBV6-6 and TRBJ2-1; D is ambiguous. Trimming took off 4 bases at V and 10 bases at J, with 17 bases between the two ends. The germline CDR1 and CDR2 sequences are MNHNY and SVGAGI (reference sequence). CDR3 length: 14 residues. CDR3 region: CASSSSGPLLEQFF. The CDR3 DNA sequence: TGTGCCAGCAGTTCCTCGGGTCCATTACTCGAGCAGTTCTTC.

CDR3 sequence: CASSPPRSSYNEQFF. Written as DNA, the CDR3 is TGTGCCAGCAGTCCCCCCCGGAGCTCCTACAATGAGCAGTTCTTC. The chain combines TRBV27 with TRBJ2-1; D remains ambiguous. Trimming pared 5 bases from V and 0 bases from J, leaving 11 bases between. CDR1 is MNHEY, CDR2 SMNVEV, per germline (reference sequence). The CDR3 totals 15 residues.

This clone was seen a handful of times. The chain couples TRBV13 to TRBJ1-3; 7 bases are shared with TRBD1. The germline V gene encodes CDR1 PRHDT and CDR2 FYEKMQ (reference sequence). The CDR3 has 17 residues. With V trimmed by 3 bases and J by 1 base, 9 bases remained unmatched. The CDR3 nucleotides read TGTGCCAGCAGCTTCGCGGGACAGAGAAGATCTGGAAACACCATATATTTT. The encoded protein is CASSFAGQRRSGNTIYF.

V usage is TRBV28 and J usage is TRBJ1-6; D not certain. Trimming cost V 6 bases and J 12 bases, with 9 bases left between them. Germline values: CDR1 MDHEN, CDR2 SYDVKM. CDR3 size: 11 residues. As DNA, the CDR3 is TGTGCCAGCAGCTTACTTGGACCCCTCCACTTT. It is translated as CASSLLGPLHF.

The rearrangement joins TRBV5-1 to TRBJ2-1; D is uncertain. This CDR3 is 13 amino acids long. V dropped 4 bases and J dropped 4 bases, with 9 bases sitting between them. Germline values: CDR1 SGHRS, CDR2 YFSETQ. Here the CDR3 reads CASSVDEYNEQFF. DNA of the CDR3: TGCGCCAGCAGCGTGGACGAGTACAATGAGCAGTTCTTC.

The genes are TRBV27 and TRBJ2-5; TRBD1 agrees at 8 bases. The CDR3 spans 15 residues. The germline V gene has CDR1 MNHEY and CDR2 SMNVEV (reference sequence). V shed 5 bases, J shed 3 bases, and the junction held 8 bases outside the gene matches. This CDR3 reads CASSPWTGREETQYF. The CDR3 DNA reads TGTGCCAGCAGTCCGTGGACAGGGAGAGAAGAGACCCAGTACTTC.

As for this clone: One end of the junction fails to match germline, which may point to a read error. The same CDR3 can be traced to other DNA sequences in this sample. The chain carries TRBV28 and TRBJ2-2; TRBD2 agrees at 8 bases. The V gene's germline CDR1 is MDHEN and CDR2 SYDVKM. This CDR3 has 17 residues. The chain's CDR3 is CASSPPIAGPNTGELFF. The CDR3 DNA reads TGTGCCAGCAGCCCTCCGATAGCGGGACCAAACACTGGGGAGCTGTTTTTT.

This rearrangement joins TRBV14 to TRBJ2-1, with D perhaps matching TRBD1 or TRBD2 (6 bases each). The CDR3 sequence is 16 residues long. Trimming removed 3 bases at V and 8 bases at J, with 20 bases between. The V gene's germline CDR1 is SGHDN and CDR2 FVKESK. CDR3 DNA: TGTGCCAGCAGCCACCTACAGGGCGGGATGATCGATGAGCAGTTCTTC. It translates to CASSHLQGGMIDEQFF.

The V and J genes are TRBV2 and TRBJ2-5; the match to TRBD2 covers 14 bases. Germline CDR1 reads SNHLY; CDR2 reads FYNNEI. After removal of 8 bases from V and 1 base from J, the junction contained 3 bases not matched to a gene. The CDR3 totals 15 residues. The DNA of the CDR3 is TGTGCCAGCGGGGGACTAGCGGGGGTCCAAGAGACCCAGTACTTC. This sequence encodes CASGGLAGVQETQYF. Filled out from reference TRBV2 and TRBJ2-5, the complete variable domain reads EPEVTQTPSHQVTQMGQEVILRCVPISNHLYFYWYRQILGQKVEFLVSFYNNEISEKSEIFDDQFSVERPDGSNFTLKIRSTKLEDSAMYFCASGGLAGVQETQYFGPGTRLLVL.

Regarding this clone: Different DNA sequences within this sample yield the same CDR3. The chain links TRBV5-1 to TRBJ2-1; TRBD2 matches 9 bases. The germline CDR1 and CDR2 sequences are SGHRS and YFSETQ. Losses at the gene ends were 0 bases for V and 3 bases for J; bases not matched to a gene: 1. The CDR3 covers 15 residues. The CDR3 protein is CASSLATSGYNEQFF. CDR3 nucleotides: TGCGCCAGCAGCTTGGCGACTAGCGGCTACAATGAGCAGTTCTTC.

CDR3 region: CAWSVGDPAEAFF. The CDR3 bases are TGTGCCTGGAGTGTTGGAGATCCGGCTGAAGCTTTCTTT. The chain links TRBV30 to TRBJ1-1; no reliable D call. The CDR3 sequence is 13 residues long. The germline gives CDR1 GTSNPN, CDR2 SVGIG (reference sequence). V lost 0 bases and J lost 6, with 11 bases in between. Full variable domain (missing parts from reference TRBV30 and TRBJ1-1): SQTIHQWPATLVQPVGSPLSLECTVEGTSNPNLYWYRQAAGRGLQLLFYSVGIGQISSEVPQNLSASRPQDRQFILSSKKLLLSDSGFYLCAWSVGDPAEAFFGQGTRLTVV.

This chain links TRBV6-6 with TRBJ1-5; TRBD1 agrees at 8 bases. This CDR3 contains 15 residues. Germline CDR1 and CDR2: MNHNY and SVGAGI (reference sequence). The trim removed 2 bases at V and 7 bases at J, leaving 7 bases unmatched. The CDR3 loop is CASSYVDRVRQPQHF. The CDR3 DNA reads TGTGCCAGCAGTTACGTGGACAGGGTGAGGCAGCCCCAGCATTTT.

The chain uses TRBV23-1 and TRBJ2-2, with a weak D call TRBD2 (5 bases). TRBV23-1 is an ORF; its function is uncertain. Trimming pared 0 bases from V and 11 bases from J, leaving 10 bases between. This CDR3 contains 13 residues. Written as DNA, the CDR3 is TGCGCCAGCAGTCAATCGAGGACGGGAGAGCTGTTTTTT. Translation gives CASSQSRTGELFF.